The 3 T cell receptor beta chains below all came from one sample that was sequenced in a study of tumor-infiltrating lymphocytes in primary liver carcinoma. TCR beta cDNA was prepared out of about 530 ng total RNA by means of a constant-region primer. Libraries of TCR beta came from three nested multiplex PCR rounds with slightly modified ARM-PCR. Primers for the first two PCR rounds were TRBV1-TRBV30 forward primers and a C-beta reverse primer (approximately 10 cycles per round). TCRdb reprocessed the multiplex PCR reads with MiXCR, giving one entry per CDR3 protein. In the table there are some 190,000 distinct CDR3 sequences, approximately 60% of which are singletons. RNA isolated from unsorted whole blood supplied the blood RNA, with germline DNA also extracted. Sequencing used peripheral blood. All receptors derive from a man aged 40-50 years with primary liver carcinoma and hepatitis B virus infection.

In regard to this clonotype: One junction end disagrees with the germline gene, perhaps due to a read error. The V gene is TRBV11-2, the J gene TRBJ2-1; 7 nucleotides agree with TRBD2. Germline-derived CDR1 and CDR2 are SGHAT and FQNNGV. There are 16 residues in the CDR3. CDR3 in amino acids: CASSPGGGRSDNGQFF. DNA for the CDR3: TGTGCCAGCAGCCCTGGGGGGGGGAGGAGCGACAATGGGCAGTTCTTC.

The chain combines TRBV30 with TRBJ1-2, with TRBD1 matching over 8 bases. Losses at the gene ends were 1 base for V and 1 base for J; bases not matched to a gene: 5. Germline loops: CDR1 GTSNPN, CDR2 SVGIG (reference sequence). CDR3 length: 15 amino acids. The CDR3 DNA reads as TGTGCCTGGAGTGCTGCAGGGGGCAATAACTATGGCTACACCTTC. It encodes CAWSAAGGNNYGYTF.

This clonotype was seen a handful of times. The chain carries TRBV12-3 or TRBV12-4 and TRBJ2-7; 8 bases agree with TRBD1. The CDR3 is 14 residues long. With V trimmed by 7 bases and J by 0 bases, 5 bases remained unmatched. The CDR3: CASNPGGLSYEQYF. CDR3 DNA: TGTGCCAGCAACCCAGGGGGCCTCTCCTACGAGCAGTACTTC.